This T cell receptor (beta chain) stems from a study of blood T cell repertoires in COVID-19. Between the trimmed V and J ends, which lost 0 bases and 7 bases, there was a span of 27 bases. CDR3 size: 19 residues. The germline V gene encodes CDR1 MGHRA and CDR2 YSYEKL. Recruits, aged roughly 18 to 95 years, lived in 24 US areas. Cohorts were determined from participant-reported clinical history. Assay: immunoSEQ multiplex PCR; the TCRdb copy retains only in-frame clones and omits some. The data contain under 450,000 clones, about 87% of them singletons. The V call is TRBV4-1, the J call TRBJ1-2; D is uncertain. The receptor was derived from a man under 40 who had recovered from COVID-19. The source material was PBMCs or T cells enriched from blood (not recorded which). CDR3 coding DNA: TGCGCCAGCAGCCAAGATGAGTCGGGATATGGGTTCGGCTCGGCTGGCTACACCTTC. Translating gives CASSQDESGYGFGSAGYTF.